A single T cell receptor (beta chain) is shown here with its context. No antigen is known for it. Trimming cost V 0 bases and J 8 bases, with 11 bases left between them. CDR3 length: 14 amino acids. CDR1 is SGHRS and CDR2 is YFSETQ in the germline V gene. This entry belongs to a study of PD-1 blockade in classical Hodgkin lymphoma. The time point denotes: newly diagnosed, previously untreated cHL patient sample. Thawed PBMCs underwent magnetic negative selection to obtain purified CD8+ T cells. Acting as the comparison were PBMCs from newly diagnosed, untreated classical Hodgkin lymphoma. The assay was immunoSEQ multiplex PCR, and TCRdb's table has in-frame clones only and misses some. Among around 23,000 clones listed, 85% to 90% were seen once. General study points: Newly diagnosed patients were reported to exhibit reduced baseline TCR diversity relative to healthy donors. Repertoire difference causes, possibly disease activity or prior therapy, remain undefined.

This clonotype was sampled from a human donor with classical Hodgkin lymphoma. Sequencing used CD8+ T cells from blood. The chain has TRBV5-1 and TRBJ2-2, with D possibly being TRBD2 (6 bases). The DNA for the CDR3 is TGCGCCAGCAGCTTGGTGGAGGGGCCTGGGGAGCTGTTTTTT. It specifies CASSLVEGPGELFF.